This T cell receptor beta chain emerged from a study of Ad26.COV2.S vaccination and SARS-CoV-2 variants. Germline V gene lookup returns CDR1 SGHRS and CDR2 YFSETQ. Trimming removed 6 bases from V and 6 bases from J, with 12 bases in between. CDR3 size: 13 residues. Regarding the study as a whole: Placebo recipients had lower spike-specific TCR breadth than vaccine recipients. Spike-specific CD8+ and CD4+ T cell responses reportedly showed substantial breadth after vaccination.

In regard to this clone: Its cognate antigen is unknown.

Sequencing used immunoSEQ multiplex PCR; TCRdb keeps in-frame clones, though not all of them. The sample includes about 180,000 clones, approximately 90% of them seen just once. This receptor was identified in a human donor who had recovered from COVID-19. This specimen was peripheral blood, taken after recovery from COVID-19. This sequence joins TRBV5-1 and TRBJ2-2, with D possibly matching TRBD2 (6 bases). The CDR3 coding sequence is TGCGCCAGCACCTTCGGGAGAGCCGGGGAGCTGTTTTTT. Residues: CASTFGRAGELFF.